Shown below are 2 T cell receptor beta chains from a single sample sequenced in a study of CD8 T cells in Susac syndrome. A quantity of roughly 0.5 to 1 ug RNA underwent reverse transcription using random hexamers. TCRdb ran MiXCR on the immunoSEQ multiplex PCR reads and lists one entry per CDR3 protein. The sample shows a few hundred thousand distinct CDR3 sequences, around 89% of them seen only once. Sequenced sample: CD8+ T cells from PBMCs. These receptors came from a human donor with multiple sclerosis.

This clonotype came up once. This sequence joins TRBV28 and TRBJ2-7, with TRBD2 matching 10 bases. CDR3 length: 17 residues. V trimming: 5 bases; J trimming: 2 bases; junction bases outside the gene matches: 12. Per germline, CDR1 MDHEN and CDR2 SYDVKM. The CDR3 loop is CASSPGRSGRGAYEQYF. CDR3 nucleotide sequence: TGTGCCAGCAGTCCCGGGCGAAGCGGGAGGGGGGCCTACGAGCAGTACTTC.

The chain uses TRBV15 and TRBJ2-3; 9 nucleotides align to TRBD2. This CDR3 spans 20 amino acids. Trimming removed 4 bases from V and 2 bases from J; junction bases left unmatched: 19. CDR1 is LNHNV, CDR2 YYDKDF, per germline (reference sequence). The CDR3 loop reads CATSKMGGLAGDPHTDTQYF. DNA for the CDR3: TGTGCCACCAGCAAGATGGGGGGTTTAGCGGGGGACCCCCACACAGATACGCAGTATTTT.